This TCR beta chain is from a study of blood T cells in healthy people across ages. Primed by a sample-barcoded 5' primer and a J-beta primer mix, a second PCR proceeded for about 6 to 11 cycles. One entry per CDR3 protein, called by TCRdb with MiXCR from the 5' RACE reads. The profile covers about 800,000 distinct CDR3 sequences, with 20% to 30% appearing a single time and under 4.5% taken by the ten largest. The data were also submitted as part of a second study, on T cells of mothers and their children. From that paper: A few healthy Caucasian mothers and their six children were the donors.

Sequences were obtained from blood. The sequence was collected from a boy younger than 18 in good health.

This chain's CDR3 is CATRVGGGGNEQFF. Here the CDR3 DNA reads TGTGCCACCCGCGTTGGCGGGGGTGGAAATGAGCAGTTCTTC. The chain has TRBV7-2 and TRBJ2-1; 7 bases are shared with TRBD2. After removal of 10 bases from V and 7 bases from J, the junction contained 13 bases not matched to a gene. The CDR3 is made up of 14 amino acids. Germline CDR1 SGHTA, CDR2 FQGNSA.